The next 10 T cell receptor beta chains were all read from a single sample in a study of T cells in Graves' hyperthyroidism and ophthalmopathy. Researchers amplified the TCR beta CDR3 regions from RNA transcripts. Carried out on the TCR CDR3, a first-round RT-PCR used the HTBI primer set. TCRdb re-called the multiplex PCR reads with MiXCR, one entry per CDR3 protein. The sample gives about 720,000 distinct CDR3 sequences, 16% of which show up once; approximately 8.4% is in the top ten. Sequenced material: blood. These receptors were obtained from a man aged 18 to 29 with Graves' hyperthyroidism.

Only a few counts were recorded for this clonotype. The chain carries TRBV20-1 and TRBJ2-5; D is uncertain. This CDR3 is 11 amino acids long. Germline V CDR1 and CDR2: DFQATT, SNEGSKA (reference sequence). V gave up 5 bases and J gave up 5 bases, with 9 bases separating them. The CDR3 protein is CSAHRWETQYF. The CDR3 coding sequence is TGCAGTGCTCACCGGTGGGAGACCCAGTACTTC.

CDR3 sequence reads: CASSSLLREGSTDTQYF. The CDR3 DNA reads as TGTGCCAGCAGCTCTCTCCTTCGGGAGGGTAGCACAGATACGCAGTATTTT. This chain joins TRBV7-8 and TRBJ2-3; 8 bases are shared with TRBD2. CDR1 and CDR2 from the germline V gene are SGHVS and FQNEAQ. The CDR3 extends over 17 amino acids. J gave up 0 bases and V 4 bases, and 9 bases lay outside the gene matches.

In its sample, this clonotype was seen many times. This chain uses TRBV7-9 with TRBJ2-3, with 9 bases fitting TRBD1. Germline V gene data show CDR1 as SEHNR and CDR2 as FQNEAQ (reference sequence). V shed 1 base, J shed 2 bases, and the junction held 4 bases outside the gene matches. The CDR3 is 16 amino acids. The CDR3 bases are TGTGCCAGCAGCTTAGTTAGGACAGGGGCCACAGATACGCAGTATTTT. The encoded protein is CASSLVRTGATDTQYF.

V is TRBV7-6 and J is TRBJ1-5; D is uncertain. V lost 6 bases and J lost 5, with 11 bases in between. CDR1 is SGHVS, CDR2 FNYEAQ, per germline. The CDR3 has 13 residues. The CDR3 coding sequence is TGTGCCAGCAGTACCACTTGGCATCAGCCCCAGCATTTT. Residues: CASSTTWHQPQHF.

The chain has TRBV7-9 and TRBJ1-2; tentatively, D is TRBD1 (6 bases). The V gene lost 4 bases and the J gene lost 5 bases, with 29 bases spanning the gap. Germline V gives CDR1 SEHNR, CDR2 FQNEAQ (reference sequence). The CDR3 length is 19 residues. CDR3 DNA: TGTGCCAGCAGCTCCCACCAAATAAGACACAGGGAAAAGGGGTATGGCTACACCTTC. Its protein product is CASSSHQIRHREKGYGYTF. Full variable domain (missing parts from reference TRBV7-9 and TRBJ1-2): DTGVSQNPRHKITKRGQNVTFRCDPISEHNRLYWYRQTLGQGPEFLTYFQNEAQLEKSRLLSDRFSAERPKGSFSTLEIQRTEQGDSAMYLCASSSHQIRHREKGYGYTFGSGTRLTVV.

In this sample, this clonotype turned up a few times. The chain employs TRBV7-3 and TRBJ2-2; TRBD2 matches at 10 bases. The CDR3 extends over 16 amino acids. V shed 2 bases and J 4 bases; nucleotides not matched to a gene: 4. CDR1 is SGHTA, CDR2 FQGTGA, per germline. Here the CDR3 reads CASSLSASGGTGELFF. CDR3 DNA: TGTGCCAGCAGCTTATCCGCTAGCGGGGGCACCGGGGAGCTGTTTTTT.

This clonotype was detected many times. J is TRBJ2-6 and V is TRBV2, with a possible D match to TRBD2 (5 bases). CDR3 length: 14 amino acids. Germline V gives CDR1 SNHLY, CDR2 FYNNEI. V lost 10 bases to trimming and J lost 2 bases, with 12 bases between them. The DNA of the CDR3 is TGTGCCACCGGGATAGATACTGGGGCCAACGTCCTGACTTTC. It codes for CATGIDTGANVLTF.

In this sample, this clonotype turned up many times. The chain couples TRBV7-2 to TRBJ2-7; TRBD2 agrees at 11 bases. V lost 1 base and J lost 4; bases outside the gene matches: 3. This CDR3 has 15 residues. Germline assignment: CDR1 SGHTA and CDR2 FQGNSA. CDR3 sequence reads: CASSLVAGGRYEQYF. CDR3 DNA: TGTGCCAGCAGCTTAGTAGCGGGAGGGCGGTACGAGCAGTACTTC.

This chain connects TRBV27 to TRBJ2-3; D perhaps matches TRBD2 (5 bases). V lost 5 bases and J 4 bases, leaving 16 bases between the germline ends. Germline assignment: CDR1 MNHEY and CDR2 SMNVEV (reference sequence). There are 15 residues in the CDR3. The DNA for the CDR3 is TGTGCCAGCAGTCGTACTAGAGCAAGCGCAGATACGCAGTATTTT. Protein sequence: CASSRTRASADTQYF.

This clonotype was observed at least ten times. This chain uses TRBV29-1 with TRBJ2-1; D call uncertain. The germline V and J ends were trimmed by 3 bases and 5 bases, with 11 bases remaining between them. The CDR3 covers 13 residues. Germline values: CDR1 SQVTM, CDR2 ANQGSEA. CDR3 sequence: CSVEVVTHNEQFF. CDR3 coding DNA: TGCAGCGTTGAGGTAGTAACCCACAATGAGCAGTTCTTC.